Below are 12 T cell receptor beta chains sequenced from a single sample in a study of glioma-infiltrating T cells. The iRepertoire nested amplicon-rescue multiplex PCR amplified TCR alpha and beta CDR3s from RNA. TCRdb ran MiXCR on the multiplex PCR reads and lists one entry per CDR3 protein. The profile covers roughly 120,000 distinct CDR3 sequences, with less than 30% appearing a single time and roughly 15% taken by the ten largest. The specimen sequenced was glioma tissue, nonneoplastic brain tissue, or PBMCs (not recorded which). The source of these receptors is a human donor with low-grade glioma or glioblastoma, undergoing nonglioma brain surgery, or in good health (not recorded which).

The chain joins TRBV29-1 to TRBJ1-1; D is ambiguous. The CDR3 runs 13 residues. With 5 bases removed from V and 5 bases from J, the gap between germline ends came to 15 bases. Germline loops: CDR1 SQVTM, CDR2 ANQGSEA. CDR3 region: CSVCKGGSTEAFF. The CDR3 DNA sequence: TGCAGCGTTTGCAAGGGAGGTAGTACTGAAGCTTTCTTT.

This clonotype has a count of ten or more. The V call is TRBV10-3, the J call TRBJ2-5; perhaps TRBD2 as D (6 bases). Per germline, CDR1 ENHRY and CDR2 SYGVKD. This CDR3 has 12 residues. V was shortened by 8 bases and J by 1 base, with 8 bases between the two germline ends. CDR3 DNA: TGTGCCATCGGAGGGATCCAAGAGACCCAGTACTTC. Residues: CAIGGIQETQYF.

Notes on this clonotype: With a much larger clone just one base away, this may be a read error. The chain links TRBV16 to TRBJ2-1; TRBD2 is a possible D gene (6 bases). Per the germline V gene, CDR1 is KGHSY and CDR2 is FQNENV. This CDR3 has 14 residues. The CDR3 sequence: CASSPRLVANERFF. The CDR3 DNA reads TGTGCCAGCAGCCCTCGACTAGTGGCCAATGAGCGGTTCTTC.

This clonotype has more than one count but fewer than ten. This chain uses TRBV18 with TRBJ1-2; D ambiguous. V was clipped by 2 bases and J by 2 bases, with 9 bases between them. The CDR3 consists of 14 residues. CDR1 KGHSH and CDR2 LQKENI come from the germline V gene. CDR3 DNA sequence: TGTGCCAGCTCACCATCGGAGGGCAACTATGGCTACACCTTC. Its protein product is CASSPSEGNYGYTF.

This clonotype appeared a few times. The DNA for the CDR3 is TGTGCCAGCAGTATCATAGCGGGAGTCACCGAGCAGTACTTC. Translated: CASSIIAGVTEQYF. The V and J genes are TRBV5-4 and TRBJ2-7; 9 bases are shared with TRBD2. Trimming cost V 5 bases and J 6 bases; bases outside gene matches: 9. CDR1 and CDR2 (germline): SGHNT, YYREEE (reference sequence). The CDR3 is made up of 14 amino acids.

This clonotype was seen many times. This sequence joins TRBV4-2 and TRBJ1-1; no firm D call. V lost 6 bases and J 4 bases, leaving 12 bases between the germline ends. The germline V gene encodes CDR1 LGHNA and CDR2 YNFKEQ. The length of the CDR3 is 13 residues. CDR3 sequence: CASSKTVSTEAFF. In nucleotides, the CDR3 is TGTGCCAGCAGTAAGACGGTGAGCACTGAAGCTTTCTTT.

The genes are TRBV5-1 and TRBJ2-3; TRBD1 is a possible D gene (6 bases). Germline CDR1 reads SGHRS; CDR2 reads YFSETQ. This CDR3 spans 16 amino acids. V lost 5 bases, J lost 0 bases, and 16 bases lay in between. The CDR3 sequence is CASSSPSDSSTDTQYF. CDR3 nucleotides: TGCGCCAGCAGTTCGCCTTCGGACAGTAGCACAGATACGCAGTATTTT. The full variable domain, completed using reference TRBV5-1 and TRBJ2-3, is KAGVTQTPRYLIKTRGQQVTLSCSPISGHRSVSWYQQTPGQGLQFLFEYFSETQRNKGNFPGRFSGRQFSNSRSEMNVSTLELGDSALYLCASSSPSDSSTDTQYFGPGTRLTVL.

Turning to this clonotype: A read error may be the cause here, since a much bigger clone is one base away. This rearrangement joins TRBV7-9 to TRBJ1-1; D is uncertain. Germline CDR1 is SEHNR and CDR2 is FQNEAQ (reference sequence). Trimming stripped 1 base from V and 2 bases from J, with 11 bases between. The CDR3 consists of 15 residues. In DNA, the CDR3 is TGTGCCAGCAGCTTAGGGGAAAGAACTAACACTGAAGCTTTCTTT. Its protein product is CASSLGERTNTEAFF.

The rearrangement links TRBV20-1 to TRBJ2-7, with D maybe TRBD2 (6 bases). Trimming took off 6 bases at V and 2 bases at J, with 11 bases between the two ends. The CDR3 runs 12 residues. Germline lookup yields CDR1 DFQATT and CDR2 SNEGSKA (reference sequence). The CDR3 region has the DNA TGCAGTGCACCCGGGGGAGCCTACGAGCAGTACTTC. Its protein product is CSAPGGAYEQYF.

This clonotype was counted only a few times. Because the CDR3's place on the DNA is in doubt, the DNA is left out and the CDR3 is given as listed by TCRdb. V is TRBV10-3 and J is TRBJ2-1; the table gives TRBD2 as D, unverified against the DNA. Germline V CDR1 and CDR2: ENHRY, SYGVKD. The CDR3 length is 16 residues, termini included. The CDR3 sequence is CAKTSEREYSCNEQFF.

This clonotype was seen ten or more times. The chain uses TRBV6-1 and TRBJ2-3; possibly TRBD1 for D (7 bases). CDR1 is MNHNS, CDR2 SASEGT, per germline. This CDR3 has 13 residues. V shed 4 bases and J shed 6 bases, with 11 bases lying between them. The CDR3 protein is CASSGQGLDTQYF. In nucleotides, the CDR3 is TGTGCCAGCAGTGGACAGGGACTTGATACGCAGTATTTT.

This sequence joins TRBV4-3 and TRBJ1-2; D gene uncertain. The CDR3 sequence is 13 residues long. Between the trimmed V and J ends, which lost 1 base and 4 bases, there was a span of 7 bases. CDR1 LGHNA and CDR2 YSLEER come from the germline V gene. CDR3 loop: CASSQGASYGYTF. CDR3 bases: TGCGCCAGCAGCCAAGGGGCTAGCTATGGCTACACCTTC.